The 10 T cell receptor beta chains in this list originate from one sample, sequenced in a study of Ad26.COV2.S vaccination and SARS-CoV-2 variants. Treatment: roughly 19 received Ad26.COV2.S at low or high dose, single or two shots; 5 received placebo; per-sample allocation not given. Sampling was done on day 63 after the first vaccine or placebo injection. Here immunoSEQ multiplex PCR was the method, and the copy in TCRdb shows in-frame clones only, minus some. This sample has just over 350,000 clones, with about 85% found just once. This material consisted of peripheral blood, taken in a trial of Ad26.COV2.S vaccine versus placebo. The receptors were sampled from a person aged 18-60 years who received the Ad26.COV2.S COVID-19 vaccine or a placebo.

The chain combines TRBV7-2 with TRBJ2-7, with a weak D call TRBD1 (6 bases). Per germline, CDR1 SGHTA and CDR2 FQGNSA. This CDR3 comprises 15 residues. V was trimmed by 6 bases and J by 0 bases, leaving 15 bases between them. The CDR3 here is CASREGTYSSYEQYF. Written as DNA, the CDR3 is TGTGCCAGCAGGGAAGGGACATACAGCTCCTACGAGCAGTACTTC.

CDR3 bases: TGTGCCAGCAGGCTACAGGCCTTGAACACTGAAGCTTTCTTT. Translation gives CASRLQALNTEAFF. The chain is built from TRBV2 and TRBJ1-1, with D perhaps matching TRBD1 (5 bases). The CDR3 extends over 14 amino acids. V was clipped by 6 bases and J by 0 bases, with 11 bases between them. Germline CDR1 is SNHLY and CDR2 is FYNNEI.

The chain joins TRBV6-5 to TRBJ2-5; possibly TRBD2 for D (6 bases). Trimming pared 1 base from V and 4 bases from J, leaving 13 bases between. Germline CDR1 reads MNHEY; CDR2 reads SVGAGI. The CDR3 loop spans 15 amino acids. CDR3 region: CASSYYETRRETQYF. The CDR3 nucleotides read TGTGCCAGCAGTTACTATGAGACTAGAAGAGAGACCCAGTACTTC.

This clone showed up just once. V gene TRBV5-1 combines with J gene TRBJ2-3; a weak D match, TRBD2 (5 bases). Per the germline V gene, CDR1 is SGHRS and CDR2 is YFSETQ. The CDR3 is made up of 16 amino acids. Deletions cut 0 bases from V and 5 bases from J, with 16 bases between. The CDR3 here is CASSLGTFPRGDTQYF. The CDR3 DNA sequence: TGCGCCAGCAGCTTGGGCACCTTTCCCCGGGGAGATACGCAGTATTTT. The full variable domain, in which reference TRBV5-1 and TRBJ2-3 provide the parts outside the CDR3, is KAGVTQTPRYLIKTRGQQVTLSCSPISGHRSVSWYQQTPGQGLQFLFEYFSETQRNKGNFPGRFSGRQFSNSRSEMNVSTLELGDSALYLCASSLGTFPRGDTQYFGPGTRLTVL.

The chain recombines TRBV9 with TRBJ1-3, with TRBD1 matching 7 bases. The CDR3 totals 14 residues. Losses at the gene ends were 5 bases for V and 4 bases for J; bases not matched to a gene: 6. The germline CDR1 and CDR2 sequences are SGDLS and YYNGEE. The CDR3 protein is CASRADREGNTIYF. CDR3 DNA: TGTGCCAGCAGAGCTGACAGGGAGGGAAACACCATATATTTT.

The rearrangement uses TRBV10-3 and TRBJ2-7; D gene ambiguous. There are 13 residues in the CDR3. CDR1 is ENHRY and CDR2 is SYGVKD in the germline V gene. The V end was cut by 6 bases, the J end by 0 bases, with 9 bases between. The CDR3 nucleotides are TGTGCCATCAGCGGCAAGAGCTCCTACGAGCAGTACTTC. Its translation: CAISGKSSYEQYF.

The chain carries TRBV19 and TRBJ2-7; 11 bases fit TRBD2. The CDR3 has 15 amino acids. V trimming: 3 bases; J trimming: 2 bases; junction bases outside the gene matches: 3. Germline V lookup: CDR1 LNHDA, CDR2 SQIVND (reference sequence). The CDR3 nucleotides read TGTGCCAGTAGTATTACTAGCGGGGGAACCTACGAGCAGTACTTC. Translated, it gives CASSITSGGTYEQYF.

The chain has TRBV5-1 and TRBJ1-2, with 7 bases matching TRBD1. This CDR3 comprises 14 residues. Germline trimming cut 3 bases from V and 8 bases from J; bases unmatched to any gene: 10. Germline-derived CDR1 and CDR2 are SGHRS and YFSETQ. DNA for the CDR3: TGCGCCAGCAGCTCACGAGCGACAGGGTTAGGCTACACCTTC. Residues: CASSSRATGLGYTF. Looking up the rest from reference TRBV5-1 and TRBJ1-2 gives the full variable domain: KAGVTQTPRYLIKTRGQQVTLSCSPISGHRSVSWYQQTPGQGLQFLFEYFSETQRNKGNFPGRFSGRQFSNSRSEMNVSTLELGDSALYLCASSSRATGLGYTFGSGTRLTVV.

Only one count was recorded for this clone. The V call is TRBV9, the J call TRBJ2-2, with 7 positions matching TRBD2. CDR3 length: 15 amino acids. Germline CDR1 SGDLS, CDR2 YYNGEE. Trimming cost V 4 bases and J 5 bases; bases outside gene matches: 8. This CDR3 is CASSTRDYKTGELFF. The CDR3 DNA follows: TGTGCCAGCAGCACGCGGGACTACAAGACCGGGGAGCTGTTTTTT.

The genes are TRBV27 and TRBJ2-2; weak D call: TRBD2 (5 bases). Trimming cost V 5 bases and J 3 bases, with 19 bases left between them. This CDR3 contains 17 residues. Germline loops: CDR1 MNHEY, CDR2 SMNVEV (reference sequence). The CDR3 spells CASSRIRESMDTGELFF. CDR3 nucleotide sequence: TGTGCCAGCAGTAGAATTAGGGAGAGTATGGACACCGGGGAGCTGTTTTTT.